A single sample is the source of the 26 T cell receptor beta chains below, sequenced in a study of blood T cells in healthy people across ages. Together with a sample-barcoded 5' primer, a J-beta primer mix was included in a second PCR lasting roughly 6 to 12 cycles. TCRdb analysed the 5' RACE reads with MiXCR anew, one entry per CDR3 protein. The top ten hold 6.7% of the sample, which has about 1.4 million distinct CDR3 sequences, 45% to 70% seen once. The sample was blood. These receptors originate from a man aged 18 to 30 in good health.

The chain joins TRBV7-9 to TRBJ2-1; D remains ambiguous. This CDR3 has 15 amino acids. CDR1 is SEHNR, CDR2 FQNEAQ, per germline (reference sequence). V lost 5 bases and J 4 bases, leaving 15 bases between the germline ends. The CDR3 nucleotides read TGTGCCAGCAGCCCACCCCTGGGCTTATACAATGAGCAGTTCTTC. Residues: CASSPPLGLYNEQFF.

To note about this clonotype: A much larger clone differs by one base, so this may be a read error. The chain couples TRBV30 to TRBJ2-6; D gene uncertain. The length of the CDR3 is 14 residues. Germline V gene sequence: CDR1 GTSNPN, CDR2 SVGIG (reference sequence). CDR3 loop: CACSVQTGANVLTF. The CDR3 region has the DNA TGTGCCTGCAGTGTACAGACTGGGGCCAACGTCCTGACTTTC.

This chain links TRBV11-1 with TRBJ2-1, with 9 bases lining up with TRBD2. The J call is in doubt because the DNA end fits TRBJ2-7 better. This CDR3 contains 17 residues. Germline CDR1 SGHAT, CDR2 FQDESV (reference sequence). CDR3 nucleotides: TGTGCCAGCAGCCGTTCGAGAAGCGGGGGGTCCCACAATGAGCAGTACTTC. Residues: CASSRSRSGGSHNEQYF.

The V and J genes are TRBV5-1 and TRBJ2-5; the match to TRBD2 covers 13 bases. This CDR3 contains 15 residues. From germline, CDR1 is SGHRS and CDR2 YFSETQ. J lost 11 bases, V lost 4 bases, and 11 bases had no gene match. This chain's CDR3 is CASSTGTSGNREQYF. The CDR3 DNA follows: TGCGCCAGCAGCACCGGGACTAGCGGGAATCGGGAGCAGTACTTC. Full variable domain (outside the CDR3, taken from reference TRBV5-1 and TRBJ2-5): KAGVTQTPRYLIKTRGQQVTLSCSPISGHRSVSWYQQTPGQGLQFLFEYFSETQRNKGNFPGRFSGRQFSNSRSEMNVSTLELGDSALYLCASSTGTSGNREQYFGPGTRLLVL.

This clonotype has only one observation. The V gene is TRBV6-5, the J gene TRBJ1-1, with D tentatively TRBD1 (5 bases). This CDR3 has 13 amino acids. Trimming pared 7 bases from V and 4 bases from J, leaving 13 bases between. Germline-derived CDR1 and CDR2 are MNHEY and SVGAGI. This CDR3 is CASNPGRATEAFF. The CDR3 DNA is TGTGCCAGCAACCCAGGCAGGGCCACTGAAGCTTTCTTT.

The chain is built from TRBV7-9 and TRBJ2-7, with D unresolved. Trimming removed 5 bases from V and 4 bases from J, with 18 bases in between. Germline CDR1 reads SEHNR; CDR2 reads FQNEAQ (reference sequence). This CDR3 is built from 15 residues. The CDR3 sequence is CASSGMSPSLYEQYF. CDR3 coding DNA: TGTGCCAGCAGCGGGATGAGTCCCTCCCTGTACGAGCAGTACTTC.

The V gene is TRBV4-2, the J gene TRBJ2-1, with D unresolved. Trimming shortened V by 0 bases and J by 6 bases, and 9 bases separated the two germline ends. The CDR3 extends over 14 amino acids. CDR1 is LGHNA and CDR2 is YNFKEQ in the germline V gene. The CDR3 reads CASSQDPGFNEQFF. CDR3 DNA sequence: TGTGCCAGCAGCCAAGATCCCGGATTCAATGAGCAGTTCTTC.

The chain links TRBV13 to TRBJ2-3, with 9 nucleotides matching TRBD1. Per germline, CDR1 PRHDT and CDR2 FYEKMQ (reference sequence). V gave up 4 bases and J gave up 0 bases; unmatched junction bases: 8. The length of the CDR3 is 17 residues. For the CDR3, the DNA is TGTGCCAGCAGCTCCTCGGGACAGGGAACCAGCACAGATACGCAGTATTTT. Translating it yields CASSSSGQGTSTDTQYF.

The chain couples TRBV20-1 to TRBJ1-5; 7 bases map to TRBD1. J lost 6 bases, V lost 2 bases, and 13 bases had no gene match. The CDR3 is 16 amino acids. The germline CDR1 and CDR2 sequences are DFQATT and SNEGSKA (reference sequence). The CDR3 here is CSARRGGKGASQPQHF. The CDR3 bases are TGCAGTGCTAGAAGGGGCGGAAAGGGGGCTTCTCAGCCCCAGCATTTT.

This chain links TRBV6-5 with TRBJ2-1; tentative D call: TRBD2 (5 bases). The V gene's germline CDR1 is MNHEY and CDR2 SVGAGI. CDR3 length: 11 residues. V was trimmed by 6 bases and J by 9 bases, leaving 9 bases between them. The CDR3 sequence: CASRRTGEQFF. The CDR3 DNA reads TGTGCCAGCAGGCGGACTGGTGAGCAGTTCTTC.

This clonotype was picked up a small number of times. The chain carries TRBV12-3 or TRBV12-4 and TRBJ2-6; D not certain. The CDR3 consists of 15 residues. V lost 6 bases to trimming and J lost 4 bases, with 13 bases between them. The CDR3 coding sequence is TGTGCCAGCAGGGGATTGGATGTCGGGGCCAACGTCCTGACTTTC. The encoded protein is CASRGLDVGANVLTF.

The chain recombines TRBV7-9 with TRBJ2-7; TRBD2 matches 7 bases. TRBJ2-5 matches the DNA end more closely, so the J call is doubtful. The germline gives CDR1 SEHNR, CDR2 FQNEAQ (reference sequence). This CDR3 region has 14 residues. The CDR3 nucleotides read TGTGCCAGCAGCCCCGCGGGGGTTACGGAGACCCAGTACTTC. Its translation is CASSPAGVTETQYF.

The gene calls are TRBV29-1 and TRBJ2-3, with D perhaps TRBD2 (6 bases). The germline V gene has CDR1 SQVTM and CDR2 ANQGSEA. The V and J ends lost 3 bases and 2 bases respectively, with 15 bases between them. The CDR3 length is 15 residues. In DNA form, the CDR3 reads TGCAGCGTTGAGTTCTATGGGAGGCCCACAGATACGCAGTATTTT. It is translated as CSVEFYGRPTDTQYF.

Turning to this clonotype: One end of the junction varies from germline; a read error may be responsible. The genes are TRBV7-7 and TRBJ2-5; 9 positions match TRBD2. The CDR3 runs 16 residues. CDR1 and CDR2 (germline): SSHAT, FNYEAQ (reference sequence). CDR3 amino acids: CASSLIPGTSLNEQYF. In nucleotides, the CDR3 is TGTGCTAGCAGCTTAATCCCCGGGACTAGCCTCAATGAGCAGTACTTC.

This clonotype came up a few times. The J gene is TRBJ2-3, the V gene TRBV7-9; TRBD1 matches 7 bases. Per germline, CDR1 SEHNR and CDR2 FQNEAQ (reference sequence). The trim removed 3 bases at V and 6 bases at J, leaving 9 bases unmatched. The CDR3 spans 15 residues. The CDR3: CASSLTGTLGDTQYF. CDR3 DNA sequence: TGTGCCAGCAGCTTGACAGGGACACTTGGGGATACGCAGTATTTT.

This chain links TRBV6-2 or TRBV6-3 with TRBJ1-2; possibly TRBD1 for D (5 bases). This CDR3 has 14 amino acids. Deletions cut 0 bases from V and 1 base from J, with 6 bases between. CDR1 and CDR2 (germline): MNHEY, SVGEGT. The CDR3: CASSYSTDNYGYTF. The DNA of the CDR3 is TGTGCCAGCAGTTACTCGACAGATAACTATGGCTACACCTTC.

The chain carries TRBV27 and TRBJ2-5, with D hard to call. The V and J ends lost 5 bases and 3 bases respectively, with 10 bases between them. CDR3 length: 13 residues. From germline, CDR1 is MNHEY and CDR2 SMNVEV (reference sequence). As DNA, the CDR3 is TGTGCCAGCAGTCGACGACGGGAAGAGACCCAGTACTTC. Amino acid sequence: CASSRRREETQYF.

This chain connects TRBV4-1 to TRBJ2-2, with D perhaps TRBD1 (6 bases). Trimming removed 1 base from V and 4 bases from J, with 13 bases in between. Germline CDR1 reads MGHRA; CDR2 reads YSYEKL. CDR3 size: 16 residues. The CDR3 nucleotides are TGCGCCAGCAGCCAAGCACCCAGGGGTCGCACCGGGGAGCTGTTTTTT. Residues: CASSQAPRGRTGELFF.

This chain connects TRBV20-1 to TRBJ2-7, with 10 positions matching TRBD1. The CDR3 is 12 residues long. Germline-derived CDR1 and CDR2 are DFQATT and SNEGSKA (reference sequence). With V trimmed by 6 bases and J by 6 bases, 5 bases remained unmatched. CDR3 amino acids: CSARQGAVEQYF. In nucleotides, the CDR3 is TGCAGTGCCAGACAGGGGGCTGTCGAGCAGTACTTC.

The rearrangement links TRBV2 to TRBJ2-1; either TRBD1 or TRBD2 may supply D (5 bases each). V lost 1 base and J 6 bases, leaving 22 bases between the germline ends. From germline, CDR1 is SNHLY and CDR2 FYNNEI. This CDR3 is 18 amino acids long. CDR3 sequence (DNA): TGTGCCAGCAGTGAAGATTTCCCGGGACCAATAACATGCAATGAGCAGTTCTTC. Translating it yields CASSEDFPGPITCNEQFF.

The J gene is TRBJ2-1, the V gene TRBV20-1; D is possibly TRBD2 (7 bases). This CDR3 region has 17 residues. Germline V gives CDR1 DFQATT, CDR2 SNEGSKA (reference sequence). The CDR3 here is CSHNDAGLRGRGNEQFF. In DNA, the CDR3 is TGCAGCCACAATGACGCGGGGTTGCGGGGGCGCGGGAATGAGCAGTTCTTC.

The chain couples TRBV4-1 to TRBJ2-1, with 8 positions matching TRBD2. The CDR3 spans 17 residues. Germline CDR1 MGHRA, CDR2 YSYEKL. J gave up 0 bases and V 3 bases, and 7 bases lay outside the gene matches. For the CDR3, the DNA is TGCGCCAGCAGCCAGCTCGGGCTAGCGGGCTCCTACAATGAGCAGTTCTTC. It specifies CASSQLGLAGSYNEQFF.

In this sample, this clonotype turned up a few times. V and J are TRBV10-3 and TRBJ2-7; D is perhaps TRBD1 or TRBD2 (5 bases each). CDR1 ENHRY and CDR2 SYGVKD come from the germline V gene. CDR3 length: 13 residues. Trimming took 10 bases from V and 0 from J, leaving 13 bases between them. This CDR3 reads CATSGGTSYEQYF. The CDR3, as DNA: TGTGCCACCAGCGGTGGGACCTCCTACGAGCAGTACTTC.

This clonotype came up a few times. In DNA form, the CDR3 reads TGTGCCACCGGACAGCCCTACAATGAGCAGTTCTTC. Translation: CATGQPYNEQFF. The V gene is TRBV27, the J gene TRBJ2-1; perhaps TRBD1 as D (6 bases). CDR1 is MNHEY, CDR2 SMNVEV, per germline (reference sequence). Trimming shortened V by 10 bases and J by 2 bases, and 9 bases separated the two germline ends. This CDR3 has 12 residues.

The chain uses TRBV4-1 and TRBJ2-7; TRBD1 or TRBD2 may be the D gene (6 bases each). This CDR3 contains 18 residues. The V end lost 0 bases, the J end lost 0 bases, and 18 bases lay between the germline ends. Germline V gene sequence: CDR1 MGHRA, CDR2 YSYEKL. CDR3 amino acids: CASSQDGGGGRLSYEQYF. The CDR3 coding sequence is TGCGCCAGCAGCCAAGATGGTGGAGGGGGGCGCCTCTCCTACGAGCAGTACTTC.

The chain carries TRBV20-1 and TRBJ2-7; no clear D. Trimming stripped 3 bases from V and 10 bases from J, with 16 bases between. Germline CDR1 reads DFQATT; CDR2 reads SNEGSKA (reference sequence). This CDR3 spans 12 amino acids. CDR3 nucleotides: TGCAGTGCTAGGGAGAGTGTAGAGTCCCAGTACTTC. Protein product: CSARESVESQYF.